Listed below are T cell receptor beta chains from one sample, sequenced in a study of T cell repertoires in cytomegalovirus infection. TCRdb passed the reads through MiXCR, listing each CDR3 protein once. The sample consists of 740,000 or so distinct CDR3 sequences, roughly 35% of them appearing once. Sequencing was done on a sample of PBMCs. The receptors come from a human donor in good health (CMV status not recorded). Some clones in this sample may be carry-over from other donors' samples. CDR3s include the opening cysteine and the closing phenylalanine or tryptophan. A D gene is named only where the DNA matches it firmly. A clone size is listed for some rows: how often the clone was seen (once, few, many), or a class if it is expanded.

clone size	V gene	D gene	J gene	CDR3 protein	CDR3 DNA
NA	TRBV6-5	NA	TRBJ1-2	CASSELQGSGYTF	TGTGCCAGCAGTGAATTACAGGGCTCTGGCTACACCTTC
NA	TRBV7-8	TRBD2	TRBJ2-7	CASSLVSGGRVSEQYF	TGTGCCAGCAGCTTAGTCAGCGGGGGCAGGGTCTCCGAGCAGTACTTC
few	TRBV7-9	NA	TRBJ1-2	CASSPVDSNYGYTF	TGTGCCAGCAGCCCAGTAGATTCTAACTATGGCTACACCTTC
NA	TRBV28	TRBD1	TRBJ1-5	CASSLLVSDRVQHF	TGTGCCAGCAGTTTATTAGTGTCGGACAGGGTACAGCATTTT
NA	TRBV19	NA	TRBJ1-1	CASTGGGHSNTEAFF	TGTGCCAGTACCGGGGGGGGGCACTCGAACACTGAAGCTTTCTTT
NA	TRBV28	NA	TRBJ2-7	CASDPGNLYEQYF	TGTGCCAGTGACCCCGGGAACCTCTACGAGCAGTACTTC
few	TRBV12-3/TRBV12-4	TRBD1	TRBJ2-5	CASRKQGASQETQYF	TGTGCCAGCAGAAAACAGGGGGCTTCCCAAGAGACCCAGTACTTC
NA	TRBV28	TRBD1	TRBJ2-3	CASSLWQGTGTDTQYF	TGTGCCAGCAGTTTATGGCAGGGGACAGGCACAGATACGCAGTATTTT
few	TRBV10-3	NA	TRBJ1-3	CAISEWTSVGANSGNTIYF	TGTGCCATCAGTGAGTGGACCTCGGTTGGGGCCAACTCTGGAAACACCATATATTTT
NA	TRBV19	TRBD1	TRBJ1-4	CASSTPDRVGDNLFF	TGTGCCAGTAGTACGCCGGACAGGGTAGGCGACAACCTGTTTTTT
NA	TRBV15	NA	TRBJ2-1	CATSNLQRDEQFF	TGTGCCACCAGCAACCTCCAAAGGGATGAGCAGTTCTTC
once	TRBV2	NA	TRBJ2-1	CASSEQASQFF	TGTGCCAGCAGTGAACAAGCGAGCCAGTTCTTC
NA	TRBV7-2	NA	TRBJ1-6	CASNIPGARDNNSPLHF	TGTGCCAGCAACATCCCGGGGGCCCGGGACAATAATTCACCCCTCCACTTT
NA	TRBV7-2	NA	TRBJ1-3	CASSLSTASSGNTIDF	TGTGCCAGCAGCCTTAGCACCGCGAGCTCTGGAAACACCATAGATTTT
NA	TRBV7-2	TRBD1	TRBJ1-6	CASSFYSGTANSPLHF	TGTGCCAGCAGCTTTTATAGCGGGACAGCAAATTCACCCCTCCACTTT
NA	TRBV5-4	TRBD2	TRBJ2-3	CASSLAAGSGRAGTDTQYF	TGTGCCAGCAGCTTGGCCGCGGGTAGCGGGAGGGCCGGGACAGATACGCAGTATTTT
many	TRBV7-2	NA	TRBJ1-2	CASSGGEGYGYTF	TGTGCCAGTAGCGGGGGGGAAGGCTATGGCTACACCTTC
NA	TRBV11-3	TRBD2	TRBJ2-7	CSSSSGGGYEQYF	TGTTCCAGCAGCTCCGGGGGGGGCTACGAGCAGTACTTC
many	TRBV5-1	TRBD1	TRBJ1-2	CASSRGQAVTTNYGYTF	TGCGCCAGCAGCCGCGGACAGGCGGTAACGACTAACTATGGCTACACCTTC
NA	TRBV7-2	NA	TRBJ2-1	CASSPVDEQFF	TGTGCCAGCAGCCCAGTAGATGAGCAGTTCTTC
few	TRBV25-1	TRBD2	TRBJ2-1	CASRPTSGQDDNEQFF	TGTGCCAGCAGACCTACTAGCGGGCAAGACGACAATGAGCAGTTCTTC
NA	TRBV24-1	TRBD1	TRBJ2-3	CATSWTGSTDTQYF	TGTGCCACCAGTTGGACAGGGAGTACAGATACGCAGTATTTT
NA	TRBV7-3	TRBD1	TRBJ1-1	CASSVDRMAEAFF	TGTGCCAGCAGCGTGGACAGGATGGCTGAAGCTTTCTTT
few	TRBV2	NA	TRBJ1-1	CASTTASPEAFF	TGTGCCAGCACAACAGCCTCCCCCGAAGCTTTCTTT
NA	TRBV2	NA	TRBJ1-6	CASRPRRRLDSPLHF	TGTGCCAGCAGACCCCGACGGAGACTAGATTCACCCCTCCACTTT
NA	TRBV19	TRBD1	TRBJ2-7	CASSHYRGRDEQYF	TGTGCCAGTAGCCACTACAGGGGGCGCGACGAGCAGTACTTC
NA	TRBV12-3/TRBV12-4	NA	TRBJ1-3	CATRYSSGNTIYF	TGTGCCACCCGCTACAGCTCTGGAAACACCATATATTTT
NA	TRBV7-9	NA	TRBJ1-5	CASSLEGVVQPQHF	TGTGCCAGCAGCTTAGAGGGGGTCGTCCAGCCCCAGCATTTT
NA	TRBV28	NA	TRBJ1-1	CASSLMSGATEAFF	TGTGCCAGCAGTTTAATGTCGGGGGCCACTGAAGCTTTCTTT
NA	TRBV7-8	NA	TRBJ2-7	CASGLERLSYEQYF	TGTGCCAGCGGCTTAGAAAGGCTCTCCTACGAGCAGTACTTC
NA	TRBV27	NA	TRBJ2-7	CASSLIVGGGRYYEQYF	TGTGCCAGCAGTTTAATTGTGGGGGGCGGCCGCTACTACGAGCAGTACTTC
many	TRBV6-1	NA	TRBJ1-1	CASRSSRGAQNTEAFF	TGTGCCAGCAGATCCTCACGTGGGGCCCAGAACACTGAAGCTTTCTTT
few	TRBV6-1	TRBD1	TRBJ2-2	CASLTRDRNTGELFF	TGTGCCAGCCTGACCCGGGACAGGAACACCGGGGAGCTGTTTTTT
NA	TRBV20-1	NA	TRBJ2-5	CSAVQGLETQYF	TGCAGTGCTGTTCAGGGGTTGGAGACCCAGTACTTC
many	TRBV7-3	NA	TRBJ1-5	CASSSRTGSPNQPQHF	TGTGCCAGCAGCTCTCGAACAGGGAGCCCCAATCAGCCCCAGCATTTT
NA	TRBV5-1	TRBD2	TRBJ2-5	CASSLDPPGGVETQYF	TGCGCCAGCAGCTTGGATCCTCCGGGAGGGGTGGAGACCCAGTACTTC
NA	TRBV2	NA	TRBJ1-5	CASSDEGEVNQPQHF	TGTGCCAGCAGTGACGAAGGAGAAGTCAATCAGCCCCAGCATTTT
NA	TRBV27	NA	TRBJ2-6	CASAERSGANVLTF	TGTGCCAGCGCCGAGAGGTCTGGGGCCAACGTCCTGACTTTC
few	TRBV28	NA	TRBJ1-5	CASSPRVRESNQPQHF	TGTGCCAGCAGTCCCAGGGTCCGTGAGAGCAATCAGCCCCAGCATTTT
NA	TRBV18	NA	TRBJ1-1	CASSTKDDTEAFF	TGTGCCAGCTCTACCAAAGATGACACTGAAGCTTTCTTT
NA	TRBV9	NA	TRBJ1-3	CASSPNAIAETYPTGNTIYF	TGTGCCAGCAGCCCAAACGCCATTGCGGAGACCTATCCCACTGGAAACACCATATATTTT
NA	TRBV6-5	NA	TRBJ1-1	CASSYVQGSTEAFF	TGTGCCAGCAGTTATGTTCAGGGGAGCACTGAAGCTTTCTTT
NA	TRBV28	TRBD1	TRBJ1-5	CASSADRGGGQPQHF	TGTGCCAGCAGTGCGGACAGGGGGGGAGGTCAGCCCCAGCATTTT
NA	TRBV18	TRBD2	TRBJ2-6	CASSPTSGGRSSGANVLTF	TGTGCCAGCTCGCCCACTAGCGGCGGCCGATCGTCTGGGGCCAACGTCCTGACTTTC
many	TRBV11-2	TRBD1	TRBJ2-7	CASSFGTGGDEQYF	TGTGCCAGCAGCTTCGGGACAGGGGGCGACGAGCAGTACTTC
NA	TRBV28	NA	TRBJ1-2	CASSPPSVPNYGYTF	TGTGCCAGCAGCCCCCCCTCGGTCCCTAACTATGGCTACACCTTC
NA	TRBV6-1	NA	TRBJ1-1	CASSEAGLRDTEAFF	TGTGCCAGCAGTGAAGCAGGGTTGCGCGACACTGAAGCTTTCTTT
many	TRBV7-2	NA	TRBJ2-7	CASTPVGPSYEQYF	TGTGCCAGCACCCCTGTGGGGCCCTCCTACGAGCAGTACTTC
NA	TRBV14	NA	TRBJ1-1	CASSHPRGGPNTEAFF	TGTGCCAGCAGCCACCCTAGGGGAGGGCCGAACACTGAAGCTTTCTTT
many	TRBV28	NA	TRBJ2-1	CASSLAGIYNEQFF	TGTGCCAGCAGTTTGGCGGGGATTTACAATGAGCAGTTCTTC
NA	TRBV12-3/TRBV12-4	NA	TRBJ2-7	CASSSTGFSYDQYF	TGTGCCAGCAGTTCCACAGGGTTCAGCTACGATCAGTACTTC
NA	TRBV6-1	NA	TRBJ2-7	CASSRGGDEQYF	TGTGCCAGCAGTCGTGGGGGTGACGAGCAGTACTTC
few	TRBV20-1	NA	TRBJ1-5	CSAQTTVDQPQHF	TGCAGTGCCCAGACGACGGTTGATCAGCCCCAGCATTTT
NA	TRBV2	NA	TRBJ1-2	CASSETGGANYGYTF	TGTGCCAGCAGTGAAACCGGGGGGGCTAACTATGGCTACACCTTC
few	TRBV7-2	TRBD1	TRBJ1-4	CASSLAKWTGTNEKLFF	TGTGCCAGCAGCTTAGCTAAATGGACAGGGACTAATGAAAAACTGTTTTTT
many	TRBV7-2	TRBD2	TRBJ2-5	CASSLVPSGTETQYF	TGTGCCAGCAGCTTAGTCCCTAGCGGGACGGAGACCCAGTACTTC
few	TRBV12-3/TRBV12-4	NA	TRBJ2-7	CASSASRDNPSYEQYF	TGTGCCAGCAGTGCGAGTCGGGACAACCCCTCCTACGAGCAGTACTTC
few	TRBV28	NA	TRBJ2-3	CASSLSGTAKDTQYF	TGTGCCAGCAGTTTAAGCGGGACAGCTAAAGATACGCAGTATTTT
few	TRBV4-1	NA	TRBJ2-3	CASSQEFRDTQYF	TGTGCCAGCAGCCAAGAATTTCGAGATACGCAGTATTTT